This TCR beta chain appears in the sequencing data of a study of T cell repertoires in cytomegalovirus infection. Germline V lookup: CDR1 MNHGY, CDR2 SAAAGT. This CDR3 contains 13 residues. V dropped 6 bases and J dropped 2 bases, with 8 bases sitting between them. TCRdb redid the calling of the reads with MiXCR, one entry per CDR3 protein. The table includes about 490,000 distinct CDR3 sequences, approximately 25% detected once. In its sample, this clonotype was seen a few times. The TCR was taken from a human donor in good health (CMV status not recorded). Some clones in this sample may be carry-over from other donors' samples. This rearrangement joins TRBV6-8 to TRBJ1-3, with D unresolved. What was sequenced was PBMCs. CDR3: CASSTQPGNTIYF. DNA for the CDR3: TGTGCCAGCAGCACTCAACCTGGAAACACCATATATTTT.